These 27 T cell receptor beta chains were all obtained from the same sample, sequenced in a study of cytomegalovirus exposure and HLA in healthy donors. Measured with immunoSEQ multiplex PCR; TCRdb has only the in-frame clones, and not every one. The sample contains around 120,000 clones, around 88% of which appear only once. Material for sequencing was PBMCs. These receptors came from a man in his late teens or twenties in good health and CMV-seronegative.

V and J are TRBV28 and TRBJ2-3; 9 nucleotides agree with TRBD2. The CDR3 covers 19 residues. The junction had 21 bases not matched to a gene; V was cut back by 5 bases and J by 6 bases. Germline-derived CDR1 and CDR2 are MDHEN and SYDVKM. CDR3 protein: CASSTTRMIRGRAEDTQYF. Written as DNA, the CDR3 is TGTGCCAGCAGTACCACCCGCATGATTCGCGGGAGGGCCGAGGATACGCAGTATTTT.

In its sample, this clone was seen once. The chain couples TRBV9 to TRBJ2-2, with 7 positions matching TRBD1. The CDR3 contains 17 residues. Germline assignment: CDR1 SGDLS and CDR2 YYNGEE. V shed 6 bases and J 4 bases; nucleotides not matched to a gene: 15. The CDR3 DNA reads TGTGCCAGCACCCCAGACAGGGCTCCGATGATCACCGGGGAGCTGTTTTTT. Translated: CASTPDRAPMITGELFF.

This clone was seen just once. The chain couples TRBV5-4 to TRBJ2-1; D is possibly TRBD2 (5 bases). The V gene's germline CDR1 is SGHNT and CDR2 YYREEE (reference sequence). The CDR3 contains 16 residues. The ends were cut back, 3 bases at V and 4 bases at J, with 17 bases in the middle. CDR3 in DNA: TGTGCCAGCAGCTCGGGCGGCAGCGGCCTTTACAATGAGCAGTTCTTC. It codes for CASSSGGSGLYNEQFF.

The chain combines TRBV29-1 with TRBJ2-7; 14 positions match TRBD2. The CDR3 extends over 14 amino acids. CDR1 is SQVTM and CDR2 is ANQGSEA in the germline V gene. The V gene end was trimmed by 3 bases and the J gene end by 3 bases; junction bases not matched to a gene: 1. CDR3 sequence (DNA): TGCAGCGTTGAGGGACTAGCGGGAGACTACGAGCAGTACTTC. Protein product: CSVEGLAGDYEQYF.

This clone was detected only once. This sequence joins TRBV9 and TRBJ2-1; D is ambiguous. Germline lookup yields CDR1 SGDLS and CDR2 YYNGEE. V was clipped by 3 bases and J by 1 base, with 11 bases between them. The CDR3 spans 15 residues. CDR3 residues: CASSAATLSYNEQFF. The CDR3, as DNA: TGTGCCAGCAGCGCCGCTACGTTATCCTACAATGAGCAGTTCTTC.

The rearrangement joins TRBV18 to TRBJ1-3; D is unclear. This CDR3 has 16 residues. The ends were cut back, 1 base at V and 1 base at J, with 11 bases in the middle. The germline V gene has CDR1 KGHSH and CDR2 LQKENI. CDR3 protein: CASSPLKPDSGNTIYF. Written as DNA, the CDR3 is TGTGCCAGCTCACCACTCAAACCAGATTCTGGAAACACCATATATTTT.

The chain joins TRBV6-6 to TRBJ1-3; D gene ambiguous. Germline loops: CDR1 MNHNY, CDR2 SVGAGI (reference sequence). This CDR3 has 15 residues. V was shortened by 0 bases and J by 1 base, with 7 bases between the two germline ends. In nucleotides, the CDR3 is TGTGCCAGCAGTTACTCCGGTCCATCTGGAAACACCATATATTTT. This encodes CASSYSGPSGNTIYF.

This chain joins TRBV7-9 and TRBJ2-2; 10 nucleotides line up with TRBD1. The germline gives CDR1 SEHNR, CDR2 FQNEAQ (reference sequence). Unmatched junction bases numbered 4, after V lost 4 bases and J lost 5 bases. The CDR3 runs 15 residues. The CDR3 DNA sequence: TGTGCCAGCAGCTCGGGACAGGGGCCGACCGGGGAGCTGTTTTTT. As protein: CASSSGQGPTGELFF.

A note on this clone: The sample contains more than one DNA sequence encoding this CDR3. The chain uses TRBV7-2 and TRBJ1-6, with TRBD1 as a possible D gene (5 bases). Germline V gene sequence: CDR1 SGHTA, CDR2 FQGNSA. V lost 6 bases and J lost 7, with 16 bases in between. The CDR3 extends over 15 amino acids. The CDR3: CASSAAGTQNSPLHF. CDR3 in DNA: TGTGCCAGCAGTGCGGCGGGGACCCAAAATTCACCCCTCCACTTT.

This chain connects TRBV2 to TRBJ1-2; TRBD1 agrees at 7 bases. The CDR3 is made up of 15 amino acids. CDR1 is SNHLY, CDR2 FYNNEI, per germline. The V segment lost 6 bases and the J segment 0 bases; nucleotides outside the gene matches: 7. CDR3 sequence: CASRKTGDSNYGYTF. CDR3 sequence (DNA): TGTGCCAGCAGAAAAACAGGGGATTCTAACTATGGCTACACCTTC.

This clone was seen only a few times. The V and J genes are TRBV25-1 and TRBJ2-3; unclear D gene. Germline values: CDR1 MGHDK, CDR2 SYGVNS. This CDR3 is built from 15 residues. Between the trimmed V and J ends, which lost 2 bases and 5 bases, there was a span of 14 bases. CDR3 DNA: TGTGCCAGCAGTGAAGATCCGTTGCGTCTAGATACGCAGTATTTT. This encodes CASSEDPLRLDTQYF.

CDR3 DNA: TGTGCCAGCAGTTCCTTAGGGGCCGGGGAGCTGTTTTTT. It specifies CASSSLGAGELFF. The V call is TRBV6-5, the J call TRBJ2-2; D is perhaps TRBD1 (5 bases). Germline CDR1 and CDR2: MNHEY and SVGAGI. The CDR3 runs to 13 residues. The V end lost 4 bases, the J end lost 6 bases, and 9 bases lay between the germline ends.

This chain uses TRBV6-6 with TRBJ2-1; 8 positions match TRBD2. The CDR3 is 16 amino acids. Germline V gene lookup returns CDR1 MNHNY and CDR2 SVGAGI (reference sequence). J was trimmed by 5 bases and V by 4 bases; bases with no gene match: 10. CDR3 sequence (DNA): TGTGCCAGCAGTTCTTCTTCTAGCGGGCTAAACAATGAGCAGTTCTTC. It yields the protein CASSSSSSGLNNEQFF.

The chain is built from TRBV5-1 and TRBJ2-3, with 9 bases aligning to TRBD1. V lost 0 bases to trimming and J lost 2 bases; unmatched junction nucleotides: 4. The CDR3 spans 16 residues. Germline V gene data show CDR1 as SGHRS and CDR2 as YFSETQ. CDR3: CASSLGGQGDTDTQYF. CDR3 coding DNA: TGCGCCAGCAGCTTGGGGGGACAGGGAGACACAGATACGCAGTATTTT.

This clone was observed a single time. The CDR3 DNA sequence: TGCGCCAGCAGCGTGAGGGACTCCGGGATGCGGGATGGCTACACCTTC. Its translation is CASSVRDSGMRDGYTF. V gene TRBV5-1 combines with J gene TRBJ1-2, with D possibly TRBD1 on 5 matching bases. Germline CDR1 SGHRS, CDR2 YFSETQ. The V end lost 4 bases, the J end lost 6 bases, and 22 bases lay between the germline ends. This CDR3 has 16 residues.

This clone has a single count. Here the CDR3 DNA reads TGTGCCAGCAGTTACCGGCTAGCGGGACTGCAGTTCTTC. This codes for CASSYRLAGLQFF. V usage is TRBV6-5 and J usage is TRBJ2-1; 9 positions match TRBD2. Germline V lookup: CDR1 MNHEY, CDR2 SVGAGI. The CDR3 is 13 residues long. J lost 12 bases, V lost 2 bases, and 5 bases had no gene match.

The J gene is TRBJ2-7, the V gene TRBV15; 7 bases line up with TRBD2. V was pared by 2 bases and J by 0 bases, with 13 bases of the junction left unmatched. The CDR3 sequence is 18 residues long. Per germline, CDR1 LNHNV and CDR2 YYDKDF (reference sequence). The CDR3 protein is CATSRTRDLAENSYEQYF. CDR3 DNA: TGTGCCACCAGCAGAACCCGGGACCTAGCGGAAAACTCCTACGAGCAGTACTTC.

The chain uses TRBV27 and TRBJ2-7; 8 nucleotides align to TRBD2. CDR1 MNHEY and CDR2 SMNVEV come from the germline V gene (reference sequence). CDR3 length equals 17 residues. The J segment lost 2 bases and the V segment lost 1 base, leaving 10 bases of the junction unmatched. As DNA, the CDR3 is TGTGCCAGCAGTTTATTTTTGGTTGGGACTAGGCCCTACGAGCAGTACTTC. This encodes CASSLFLVGTRPYEQYF.

The chain couples TRBV6-5 to TRBJ2-2; 9 bases align to TRBD1. The J segment lost 9 bases and the V segment lost 7 bases, leaving 9 bases of the junction unmatched. There are 14 residues in the CDR3. Germline values: CDR1 MNHEY, CDR2 SVGAGI. CDR3 sequence: CASTSTGGMRELFF. CDR3 DNA: TGTGCCAGCACCTCGACAGGGGGTATGCGGGAGCTGTTTTTT.

The CDR3, as DNA: TGTGCCAGCAGCGGACAGGGGAACTTCTATGGCTACACCTTC. Its translation: CASSGQGNFYGYTF. The chain couples TRBV6-5 to TRBJ1-2, with 9 bases lining up with TRBD1. The V segment lost 6 bases and the J segment 4 bases; nucleotides outside the gene matches: 6. CDR3 length: 14 residues. Germline CDR1 and CDR2: MNHEY and SVGAGI.

The chain has TRBV28 and TRBJ2-7; perhaps TRBD2 as D (5 bases). With 7 bases removed from V and 0 bases from J, the gap between germline ends came to 13 bases. Germline V gene lookup returns CDR1 MDHEN and CDR2 SYDVKM. CDR3 length equals 14 residues. The CDR3 DNA sequence: TGTGCCAGCACTCTTCGGGGAAGCTCCTACGAGCAGTACTTC. Translated, it gives CASTLRGSSYEQYF.

This chain links TRBV2 with TRBJ2-1; 13 nucleotides align to TRBD2. Germline V gene lookup returns CDR1 SNHLY and CDR2 FYNNEI. The CDR3 consists of 16 residues. After removal of 5 bases from V and 9 bases from J, the junction contained 10 bases not matched to a gene. CDR3 nucleotides: TGTGCCAGCAGTCAGACCGGGACTAGCGGGGTCGCTGAGCAGTTCTTC. Translation: CASSQTGTSGVAEQFF.

The V gene is TRBV18, the J gene TRBJ1-5; tentatively, D is TRBD1 (6 bases). The CDR3 consists of 15 residues. CDR1 is KGHSH, CDR2 LQKENI, per germline. The germline V and J ends were trimmed by 2 bases and 4 bases, with 12 bases remaining between them. This CDR3 is CASSPSDRRNQPQHF. The CDR3 DNA sequence: TGTGCCAGCTCACCATCCGACAGGAGGAATCAGCCCCAGCATTTT.

The chain has TRBV19 and TRBJ1-5; TRBD1 matches 10 bases. Unmatched junction bases numbered 6, after V lost 5 bases and J lost 5 bases. CDR1 is LNHDA, CDR2 SQIVND, per germline (reference sequence). The CDR3 spans 15 residues. The CDR3 protein is CASSQRDRGHQPQHF. The DNA of the CDR3 is TGTGCCAGTAGTCAGCGAGACAGGGGGCATCAGCCCCAGCATTTT.

The chain couples TRBV6-4 to TRBJ2-7, with 10 bases that match TRBD2. This CDR3 is 14 amino acids long. Germline values: CDR1 MRHNA, CDR2 SNTAGT. The ends lost 3 bases at V and 4 bases at J; junction bases unmatched: 3. The chain's CDR3 is CASSELAGNYEQYF. CDR3 bases: TGTGCCAGCAGTGAACTAGCGGGAAATTACGAGCAGTACTTC.

The chain recombines TRBV27 with TRBJ1-4, with D possibly TRBD1 on 6 matching bases. V lost 6 bases and J 2 bases, leaving 25 bases between the germline ends. The length of the CDR3 is 19 residues. CDR1 and CDR2 (germline): MNHEY, SMNVEV (reference sequence). The CDR3 coding sequence is TGTGCCAGCAGCCGTAAAGGGACATTCCCCAGCCCGACTAATGAAAAACTGTTTTTT. This encodes CASSRKGTFPSPTNEKLFF.

The table lists this clone with a few counts. J is TRBJ1-5 and V is TRBV19; D is uncertain. The CDR3 spans 12 residues. Germline CDR1 is LNHDA and CDR2 is SQIVND (reference sequence). Trimming stripped 3 bases from V and 9 bases from J, with 9 bases between. Here the CDR3 DNA reads TGTGCCAGTAGTATCGGGGAGGGGCCCCAGCATTTT. Encoded protein: CASSIGEGPQHF.